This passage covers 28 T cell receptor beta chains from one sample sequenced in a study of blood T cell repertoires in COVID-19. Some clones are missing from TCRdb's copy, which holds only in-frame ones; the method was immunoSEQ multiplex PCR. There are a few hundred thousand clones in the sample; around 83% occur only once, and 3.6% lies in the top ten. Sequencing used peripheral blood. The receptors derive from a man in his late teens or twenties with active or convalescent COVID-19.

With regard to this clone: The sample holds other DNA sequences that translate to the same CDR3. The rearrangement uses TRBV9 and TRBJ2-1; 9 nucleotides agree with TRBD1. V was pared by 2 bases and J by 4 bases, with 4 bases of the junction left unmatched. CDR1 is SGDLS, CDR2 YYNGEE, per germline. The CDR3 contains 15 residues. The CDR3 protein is CASSVGTGSYNEQFF. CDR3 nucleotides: TGTGCCAGCAGCGTCGGGACAGGGTCGTACAATGAGCAGTTCTTC.

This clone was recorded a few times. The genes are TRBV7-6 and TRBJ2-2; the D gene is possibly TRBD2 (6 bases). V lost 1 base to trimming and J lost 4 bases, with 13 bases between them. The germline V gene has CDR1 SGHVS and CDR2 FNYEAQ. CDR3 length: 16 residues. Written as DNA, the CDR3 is TGTGCCAGCAGCTTAGGGGGTGCGGGATTCACCGGGGAGCTGTTTTTT. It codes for CASSLGGAGFTGELFF.

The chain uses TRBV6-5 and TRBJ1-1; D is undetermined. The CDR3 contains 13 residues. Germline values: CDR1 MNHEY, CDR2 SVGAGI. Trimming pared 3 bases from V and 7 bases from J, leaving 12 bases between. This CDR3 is CASSYSLSGEAFF. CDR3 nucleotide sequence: TGTGCCAGCAGTTATTCCTTATCGGGTGAAGCTTTCTTT.

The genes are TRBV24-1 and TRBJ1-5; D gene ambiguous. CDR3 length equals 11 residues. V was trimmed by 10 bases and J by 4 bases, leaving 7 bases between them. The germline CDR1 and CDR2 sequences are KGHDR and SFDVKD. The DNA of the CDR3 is TGTGCCACGGGCCAAAATCAGCCCCAGCATTTT. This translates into CATGQNQPQHF.

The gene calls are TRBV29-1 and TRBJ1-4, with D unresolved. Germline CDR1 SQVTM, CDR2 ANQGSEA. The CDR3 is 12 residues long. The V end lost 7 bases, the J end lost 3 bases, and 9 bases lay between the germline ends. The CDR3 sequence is CSGGSANEKLFF. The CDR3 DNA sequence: TGCAGCGGGGGATCGGCTAATGAAAAACTGTTTTTT.

CDR3 loop: CAISAGVSGNEQFF. The CDR3 coding sequence is TGTGCCATCAGCGCGGGGGTAAGCGGGAATGAGCAGTTCTTC. The rearrangement uses TRBV10-3 and TRBJ2-1; 7 bases map to TRBD2. Germline V lookup: CDR1 ENHRY, CDR2 SYGVKD. Trimming took 6 bases from V and 7 from J; bases not matched to a gene: 9. This CDR3 spans 14 amino acids.

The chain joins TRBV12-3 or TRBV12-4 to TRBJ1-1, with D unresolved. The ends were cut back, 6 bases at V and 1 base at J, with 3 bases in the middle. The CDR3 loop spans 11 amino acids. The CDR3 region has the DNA TGTGCCAGCAGACAGAACACTGAAGCTTTCTTT. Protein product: CASRQNTEAFF.

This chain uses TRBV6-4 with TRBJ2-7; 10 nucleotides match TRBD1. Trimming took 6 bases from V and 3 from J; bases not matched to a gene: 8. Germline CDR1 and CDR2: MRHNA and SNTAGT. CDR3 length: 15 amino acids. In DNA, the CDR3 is TGTGCCAGCAGGGGAGCCGGGACAGGGGACTACGAGCAGTACTTC. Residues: CASRGAGTGDYEQYF.

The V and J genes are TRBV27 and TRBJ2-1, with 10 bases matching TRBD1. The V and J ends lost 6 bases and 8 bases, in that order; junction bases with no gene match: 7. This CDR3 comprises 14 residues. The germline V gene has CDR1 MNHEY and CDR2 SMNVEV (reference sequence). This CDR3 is CASSRRGQGHEQFF. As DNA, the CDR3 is TGTGCCAGCAGCCGACGGGGACAGGGGCATGAGCAGTTCTTC.

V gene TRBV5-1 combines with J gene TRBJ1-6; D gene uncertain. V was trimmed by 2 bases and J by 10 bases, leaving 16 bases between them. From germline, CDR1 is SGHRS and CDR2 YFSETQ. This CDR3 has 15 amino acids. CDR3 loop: CASSLRPGYESPLHF. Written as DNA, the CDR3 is TGCGCCAGCAGCTTAAGGCCGGGGTACGAATCACCCCTCCACTTT.

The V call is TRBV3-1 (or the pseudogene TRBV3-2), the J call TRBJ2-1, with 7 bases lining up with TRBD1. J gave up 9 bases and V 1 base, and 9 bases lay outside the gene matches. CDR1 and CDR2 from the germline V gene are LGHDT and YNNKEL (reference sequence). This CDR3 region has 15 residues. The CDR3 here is CASSQVKQAGGEQFF. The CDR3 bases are TGTGCCAGCAGCCAAGTTAAGCAAGCAGGGGGTGAGCAGTTCTTC.

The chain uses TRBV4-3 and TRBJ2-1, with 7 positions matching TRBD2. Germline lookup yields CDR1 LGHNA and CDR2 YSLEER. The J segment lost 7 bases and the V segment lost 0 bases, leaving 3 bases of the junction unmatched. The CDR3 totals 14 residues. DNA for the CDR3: TGCGCCAGCAGCCAAGATAAAGCGGGAAATGAGCAGTTCTTC. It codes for CASSQDKAGNEQFF.

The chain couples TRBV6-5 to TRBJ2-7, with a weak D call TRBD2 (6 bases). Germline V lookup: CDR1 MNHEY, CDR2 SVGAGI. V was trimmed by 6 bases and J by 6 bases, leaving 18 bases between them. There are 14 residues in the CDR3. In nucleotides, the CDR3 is TGTGCCAGCAGGGGCGGACGGGGAGGTGGCGAGCAGTACTTC. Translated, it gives CASRGGRGGGEQYF.

The CDR3 DNA reads TGTGCCAGCAGCTTATTTCCTAGTCTGGCCGAGCAGTACTTC. The encoded protein is CASSLFPSLAEQYF. V usage is TRBV7-3 and J usage is TRBJ2-7; no definite D call. This CDR3 spans 14 amino acids. CDR1 is SGHTA and CDR2 is FQGTGA in the germline V gene. Trimming took 2 bases from V and 6 from J, leaving 14 bases between them.

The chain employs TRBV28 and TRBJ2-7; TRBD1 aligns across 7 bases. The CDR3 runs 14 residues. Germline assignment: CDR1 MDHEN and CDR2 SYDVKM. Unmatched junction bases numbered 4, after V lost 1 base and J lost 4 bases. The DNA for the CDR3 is TGTGCCAGCAGTTTATCGACAGGGACGTACGAGCAGTACTTC. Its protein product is CASSLSTGTYEQYF.

This CDR3 is CASSQELAGGVRDTQYF. CDR3 nucleotides: TGTGCCAGCAGCCAAGAACTAGCGGGGGGGGTGAGAGATACGCAGTATTTT. The chain is built from TRBV4-2 and TRBJ2-3, with TRBD2 matching 13 bases. This CDR3 region has 17 residues. J gave up 5 bases and V 0 bases, and 5 bases lay outside the gene matches. Germline V gene sequence: CDR1 LGHNA, CDR2 YNFKEQ.

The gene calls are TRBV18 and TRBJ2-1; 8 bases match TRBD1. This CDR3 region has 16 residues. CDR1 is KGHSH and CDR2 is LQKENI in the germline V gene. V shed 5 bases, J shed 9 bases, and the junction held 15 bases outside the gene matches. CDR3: CASSTNEWQGAGEQFF. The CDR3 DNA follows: TGTGCCAGCTCAACGAACGAGTGGCAGGGGGCCGGTGAGCAGTTCTTC.

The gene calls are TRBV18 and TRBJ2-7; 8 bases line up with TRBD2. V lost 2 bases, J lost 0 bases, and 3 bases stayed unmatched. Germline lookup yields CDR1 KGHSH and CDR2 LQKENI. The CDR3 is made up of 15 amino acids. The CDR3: CASSPAGGLSYEQYF. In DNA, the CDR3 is TGTGCCAGCTCACCAGCGGGAGGTCTCTCCTACGAGCAGTACTTC. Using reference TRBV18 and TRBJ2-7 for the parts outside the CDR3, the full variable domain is NAGVMQNPRHLVRRRGQEARLRCSPMKGHSHVYWYRQLPEEGLKFMVYLQKENIIDESGMPKERFSAEFPKEGPSILRIQQVVRGDSAAYFCASSPAGGLSYEQYFGPGTRLTVT.

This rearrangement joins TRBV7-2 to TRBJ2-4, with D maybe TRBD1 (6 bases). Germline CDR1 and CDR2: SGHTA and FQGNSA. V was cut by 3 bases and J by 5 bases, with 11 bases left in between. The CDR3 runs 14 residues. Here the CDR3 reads CASSFLGGENIQYF. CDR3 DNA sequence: TGTGCCAGCAGCTTTTTAGGGGGTGAAAACATTCAGTACTTC. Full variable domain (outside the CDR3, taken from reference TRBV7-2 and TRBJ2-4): GAGVSQSPSNKVTEKGKDVELRCDPISGHTALYWYRQSLGQGLEFLIYFQGNSAPDKSGLPSDRFSAERTGGSVSTLTIQRTQQEDSAVYLCASSFLGGENIQYFGAGTRLSVL.

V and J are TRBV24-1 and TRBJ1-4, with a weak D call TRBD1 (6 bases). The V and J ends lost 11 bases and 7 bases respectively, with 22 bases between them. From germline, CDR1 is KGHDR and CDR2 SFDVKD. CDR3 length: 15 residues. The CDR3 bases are TGTGCCATCGGACAGTCCCTTTTAAATCGTGAAAAACTGTTTTTT. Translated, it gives CAIGQSLLNREKLFF.

The CDR3 loop is CAISDPAEGTGELFF. CDR3 DNA: TGTGCCATCAGTGACCCAGCGGAGGGCACCGGGGAGCTGTTTTTT. The gene calls are TRBV10-3 and TRBJ2-2; D might be TRBD2 (6 bases). Trimming took off 3 bases at V and 4 bases at J, with 12 bases between the two ends. CDR1 and CDR2 from the germline V gene are ENHRY and SYGVKD. This CDR3 spans 15 amino acids.

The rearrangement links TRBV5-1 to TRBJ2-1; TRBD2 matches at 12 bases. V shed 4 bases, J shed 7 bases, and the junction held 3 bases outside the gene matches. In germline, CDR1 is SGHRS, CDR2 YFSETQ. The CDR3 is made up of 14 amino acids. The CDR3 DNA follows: TGCGCCAGCAGCGGAGGACTAGCGGGAAATGAGCAGTTCTTC. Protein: CASSGGLAGNEQFF. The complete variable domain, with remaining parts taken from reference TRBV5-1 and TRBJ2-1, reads KAGVTQTPRYLIKTRGQQVTLSCSPISGHRSVSWYQQTPGQGLQFLFEYFSETQRNKGNFPGRFSGRQFSNSRSEMNVSTLELGDSALYLCASSGGLAGNEQFFGPGTRLTVL.

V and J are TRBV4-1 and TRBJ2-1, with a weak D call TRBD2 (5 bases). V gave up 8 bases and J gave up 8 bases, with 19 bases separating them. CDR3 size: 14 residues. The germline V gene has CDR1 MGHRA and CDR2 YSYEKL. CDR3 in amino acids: CASGRNGPVDEQFF. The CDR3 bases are TGCGCCAGCGGGAGAAACGGGCCGGTAGATGAGCAGTTCTTC.

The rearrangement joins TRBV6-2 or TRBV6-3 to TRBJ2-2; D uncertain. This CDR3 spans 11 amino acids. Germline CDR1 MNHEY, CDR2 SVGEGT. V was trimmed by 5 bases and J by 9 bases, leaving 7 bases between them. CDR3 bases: TGTGCCAGCAGTACGGGTCGGGAGCTGTTTTTT. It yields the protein CASSTGRELFF.

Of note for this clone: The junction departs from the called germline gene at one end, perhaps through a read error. Here the CDR3 reads CASSLATGDQETQYF. As DNA, the CDR3 is TGTGCTAGCAGCTTAGCAACAGGGGACCAAGAGACCCAGTACTTC. The chain joins TRBV7-7 to TRBJ2-5; TRBD1 aligns across 7 bases. CDR1 SSHAT and CDR2 FNYEAQ come from the germline V gene (reference sequence). The CDR3 loop spans 15 amino acids.

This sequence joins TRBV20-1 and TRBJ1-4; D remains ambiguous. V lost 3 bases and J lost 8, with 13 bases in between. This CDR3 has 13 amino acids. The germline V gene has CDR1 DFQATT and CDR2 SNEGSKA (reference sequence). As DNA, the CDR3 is TGCAGTGCTAGTTCCGGGGTTGACGAAAAACTGTTTTTT. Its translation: CSASSGVDEKLFF.

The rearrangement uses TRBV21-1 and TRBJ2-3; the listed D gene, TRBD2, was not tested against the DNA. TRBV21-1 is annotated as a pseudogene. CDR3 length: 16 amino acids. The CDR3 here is CASSGAWLAGTDTQYF. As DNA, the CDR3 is TGTGCCAGCAGTGGGGCTTGGCTAGCGGGTACAGATACGCAGTATTTT.

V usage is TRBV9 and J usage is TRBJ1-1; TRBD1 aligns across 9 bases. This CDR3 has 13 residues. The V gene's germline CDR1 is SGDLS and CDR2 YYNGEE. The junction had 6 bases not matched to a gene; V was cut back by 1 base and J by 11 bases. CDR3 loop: CASSVSGDRVAFF. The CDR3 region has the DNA TGTGCCAGCAGCGTAAGCGGGGACAGGGTCGCTTTCTTT.